This TCR beta chain came from a study of blood T cell repertoires in COVID-19. The method was immunoSEQ multiplex PCR; TCRdb's version includes in-frame clones alone and lacks a portion of them. This table holds 200,000 or so clones, roughly 88% found once. The V and J ends lost 2 bases and 7 bases respectively, with 18 bases between them. The CDR3 is 17 amino acids. Germline loops: CDR1 MNHEY, CDR2 SMNVEV (reference sequence). Input material: PBMCs or T cells enriched from blood (not recorded which). The sequence came from a woman in her thirties or forties with acute COVID-19. The chain links TRBV27 to TRBJ1-6; no clear D. CDR3 bases: TGTGCCAGCAGTTTACGGGGTGGTCACCCACAAAATTCACCCCTCCACTTT. Its translation is CASSLRGGHPQNSPLHF.